This T cell receptor (beta chain) comes out of a study of regulatory T cells in long-lasting Graves disease. Overall study findings and caveats: The study examined only peripheral blood, not thyroid tissue.

Trimming removed 0 bases at V and 5 bases at J, with 19 bases between. The CDR3 runs to 17 residues. From germline, CDR1 is LGHNT and CDR2 FRNRAP. The table lists this clonotype with many counts. The antigen remains unidentified. TCR beta libraries were built with iRepertoire HTBI primers and Arm-PCR of CDR3 regions. Each CDR3 protein is one row after TCRdb ran MiXCR on the multiplex PCR reads. The sample lists over 450,000 distinct CDR3 sequences, approximately 12% occurring once. Time point reported: newly diagnosed GD, antithyroid drugs for less than 3 months. The TCR library was made from RNA that had been extracted from PBMCs in TRIzol. The sample also formed part of further work on T cells in Graves' hyperthyroidism and ophthalmopathy.

The input for sequencing was peripheral blood mononuclear cells (PBMCs), taken at new diagnosis, from a patient treated with antithyroid drugs. The rearrangement uses TRBV12-5 and TRBJ1-1, with D possibly matching TRBD1 (6 bases). The source of this sequence is a woman aged 30 to 39 with Graves disease. CDR3 DNA sequence: TGTGCTAGTGGTTTGGTACAGGGAAACTCAGCGGGGACTGAAGCTTTCTTT. Amino acid sequence: CASGLVQGNSAGTEAFF. The full variable domain, rest sourced from reference TRBV12-5 and TRBJ1-1, is DARVTQTPRHKVTEMGQEVTMRCQPILGHNTVFWYRQTMMQGLELLAYFRNRAPLDDSGMPKDRFSAEMPDATLATLKIQPSEPRDSAVYFCASGLVQGNSAGTEAFFGQGTRLTVV.